This record looks at one T cell receptor (beta chain) sequence and its context. The specificity of this receptor is unknown. One base away there is no much larger clone; base qualities are not given. This specimen belongs to a study of PD-1 blockade in classical Hodgkin lymphoma (dated by TCRdb to the early 2020s). Study-level background: A peripheral blood immune signature of response to PD-1 blockade in classical Hodgkin lymphoma was defined using TCR beta sequencing and CyTOF. Study-level results and caveats: The study was limited to a single clinical trial cohort, and causes of repertoire differences, possibly disease activity or prior therapy, remained undefined. Baseline TCR diversity was reported to be lower in newly diagnosed patients than in healthy donors, and even lower in relapsed/refractory patients.

In the paper's terms, the time point label means: newly diagnosed, previously untreated cHL patient sample. A Miltenyi CD4+ T cell isolation kit was used for magnetic negative selection to purify CD4+ T cells from thawed PBMCs. PBMCs from patients with newly diagnosed, previously untreated classical Hodgkin lymphoma were sequenced as a comparison group for the relapsed/refractory trial patients. Peripheral blood was collected in 8 mL Vacutainer Cell Preparation Tubes, from which PBMCs were isolated by centrifugation and then cryopreserved. Purified CD4+ and CD8+ fractions were prepared only for cases where an additional PBMC sample was available. Magnetically labelled cells were removed on LS columns in a quadroMACS separator, and the flow-through was collected as the purified fraction. The Qiagen DNeasy kit was used to extract genomic DNA from unsorted PBMCs and from the negatively selected CD4+ and CD8+ fractions. Using primers that anneal to V and J segments, immunoSEQ multiplex PCR amplified the TCR beta CDR3 regions. Amplification bias was minimized using a synthetic immune receptor repertoire, and residual bias was removed computationally after sequencing. The authors' analysis ran thus. Repertoire diversity was quantified as the Shannon entropy index using custom Python scripts. Unsorted, CD4+ and CD8+ repertoires were examined separately, except in combined analyses, for which CD4+ and CD8+ sequences were merged in silico. TCRdb obtained this table from immuneACCESS and retained in-frame rearrangements with V and J assigned. These tables miss some clones; where compared with another copy, unresolved V genes account for less than half of the shortfall, and the remainder is unexplained. The V and J calls and clone size are taken from that table; D and trimming were inferred from the DNA. The sample contains 15,000 or so clones, 80% to 95% of them found a single time. Approximately 0.51% of the sample rests with the top ten.

CDR1 is given as SQVTM and CDR2 as ANQGSEA, both from the germline V gene. Trimming removed 2 bases from V and 2 bases from J; the gene matches leave 0 bases unexplained. Inclusive of the bounding cysteine and phenylalanine, the CDR3 is 12 residues long. Of all the DNA, just the CDR3 is kept, 36 bases in frame from base 1. Sequencing was done on a sample of CD4+ T cells from blood. The receptor comes from a human donor with classical Hodgkin lymphoma. Rearrangement joined TRBV29-1 to TRBJ2-7, and TRBD1 matches 7 of the central bases. The sequenced DNA is TGCAGCGTTGAACAGGGGGCCTACGAGCAGTACTTC. It translates as CSVEQGAYEQYF.